This TCR beta chain came from a study of T cell repertoires in cytomegalovirus infection. Study-level background: Public TCR beta signature analysis indicated the presence of both CMV infection and matching HLA type.

This clonotype was picked up many times. V was clipped by 1 base and J by 2 bases; unmatched bases: 9. This CDR3 is 17 amino acids long. Germline CDR1 is SGHVS and CDR2 is FNYEAQ. TCRdb analysed the reads with MiXCR anew, one entry per CDR3 protein. The sample has around 210,000 distinct CDR3 sequences; 6.5% are singletons. The receptor was isolated from a human donor in good health (CMV status not recorded). Some clones in this sample may be carry-over from other donors' samples. Sequenced input: PBMCs. The rearrangement links TRBV7-6 to TRBJ2-5, with TRBD2 matching 8 bases. The CDR3 spells CASSLGTRAGEQETQYF. Here the CDR3 DNA reads TGTGCCAGCAGCTTAGGGACTAGAGCGGGGGAGCAAGAGACCCAGTACTTC.